This T cell receptor beta chain was captured in a study of blood T cell repertoires in COVID-19. As for the study in general: Samples taken during acute and convalescent COVID-19 were collected in the United States, Italy and Spain.

Trimming removed 5 bases at V and 10 bases at J, with 11 bases between. This CDR3 comprises 12 residues. CDR1 and CDR2 (germline): MDHEN, SYDVKM. Original handling: Amplifying reference gene primers gave estimates of nucleated cell counts. Assay: immunoSEQ multiplex PCR; the TCRdb copy retains only in-frame clones and omits some. The DNA was the basis for D and trimming; V, J and clone size are from that table. Here the sample spans approximately 150,000 clones, approximately 84% being singletons. Sequenced material: peripheral blood. The chain employs TRBV28 and TRBJ1-4; a possible D gene is TRBD1 (6 bases). This clonotype was obtained from a human donor in a cohort sampled during active COVID-19. The CDR3 loop is CASSPGEGKLFF. CDR3 in DNA: TGTGCCAGCAGTCCAGGGGAGGGAAAACTGTTTTTT.